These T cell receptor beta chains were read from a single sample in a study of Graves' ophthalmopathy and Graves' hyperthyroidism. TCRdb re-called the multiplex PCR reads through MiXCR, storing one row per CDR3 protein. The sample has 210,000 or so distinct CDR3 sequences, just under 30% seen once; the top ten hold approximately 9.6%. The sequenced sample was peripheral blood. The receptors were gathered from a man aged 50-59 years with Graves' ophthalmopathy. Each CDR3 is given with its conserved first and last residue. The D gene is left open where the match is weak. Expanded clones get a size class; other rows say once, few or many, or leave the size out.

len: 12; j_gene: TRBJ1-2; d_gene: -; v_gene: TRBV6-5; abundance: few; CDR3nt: TGTGCCAGCAGTTACTCCGGGGCTGGCTACACCTTC; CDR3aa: CASSYSGAGYTF
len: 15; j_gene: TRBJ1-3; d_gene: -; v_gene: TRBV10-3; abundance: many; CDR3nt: TGTGCCATCAGTGATGGGGCCAGGACTGGAAACACCATATATTTT; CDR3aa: CAISDGARTGNTIYF
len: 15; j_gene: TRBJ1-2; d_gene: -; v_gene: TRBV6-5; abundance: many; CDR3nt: TGTGCCAGCAGTTACTCTTTGGGCAGAAACTATGGCTACACCTTC; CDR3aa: CASSYSLGRNYGYTF
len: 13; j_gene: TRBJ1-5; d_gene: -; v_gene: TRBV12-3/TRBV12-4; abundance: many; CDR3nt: TGTGCCAGCAGAATGGGTGGCGGCCAGCCCCAGCATTTT; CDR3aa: CASRMGGGQPQHF
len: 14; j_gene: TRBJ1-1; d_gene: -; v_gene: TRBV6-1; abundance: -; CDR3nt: TGTGCCAGCAGTGAACTCGTGTCGGGTACTGAAGCTTTCTTT; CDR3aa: CASSELVSGTEAFF
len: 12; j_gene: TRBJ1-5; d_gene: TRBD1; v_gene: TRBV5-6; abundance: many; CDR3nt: TGTGCCAGCAGCTTGCTGGACAGGGAGCCGCATTTT; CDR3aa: CASSLLDREPHF
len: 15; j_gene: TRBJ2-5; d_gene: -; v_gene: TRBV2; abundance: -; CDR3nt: TGTGCCAGCAGTGGAGGACTTGGGCAGGGTGAGACCCAGTACTTC; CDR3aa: CASSGGLGQGETQYF
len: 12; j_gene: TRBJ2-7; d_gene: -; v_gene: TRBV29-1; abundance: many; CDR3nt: TGCAGCGTTGAAGGTAGAAGCTACGAGCAGTACTTC; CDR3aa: CSVEGRSYEQYF
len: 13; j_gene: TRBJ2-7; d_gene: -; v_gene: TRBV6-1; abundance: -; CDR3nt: TGTGCCAGCAGTGATCATGACTCCTACGAGCAGTACTTC; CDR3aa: CASSDHDSYEQYF
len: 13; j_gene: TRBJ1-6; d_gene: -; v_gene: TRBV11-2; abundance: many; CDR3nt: TGTGCCAGCAGCTTAGATTCCGTTTCACCCCTCCACTTT; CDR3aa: CASSLDSVSPLHF
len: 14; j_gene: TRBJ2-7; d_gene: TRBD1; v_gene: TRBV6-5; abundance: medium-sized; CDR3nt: TGTGCCAGCAGTACCGGGACAGGGGTCGACGAGCAGTACTTC; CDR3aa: CASSTGTGVDEQYF
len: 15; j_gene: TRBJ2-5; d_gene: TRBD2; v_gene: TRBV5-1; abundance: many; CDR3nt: TGCGCCAGCAGCTTGGGACTAGCGGTGCAAGAGACCCAGTACTTC; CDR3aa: CASSLGLAVQETQYF
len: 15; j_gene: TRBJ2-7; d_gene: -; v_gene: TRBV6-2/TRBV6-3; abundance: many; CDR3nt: TGTGCCAGCAGTCCAATGGACAGCGGATCCTACGAGCAGTACTTC; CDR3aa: CASSPMDSGSYEQYF
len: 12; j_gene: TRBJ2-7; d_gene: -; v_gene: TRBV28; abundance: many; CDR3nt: TGTGCCAGCAGCCAGGGACGAGACGAGCAGTACTTC; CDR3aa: CASSQGRDEQYF
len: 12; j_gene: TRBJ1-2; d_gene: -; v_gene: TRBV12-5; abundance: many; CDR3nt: TGTGCTAGTGGTTTGGACCTGCATGGCTACACCTTC; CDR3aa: CASGLDLHGYTF
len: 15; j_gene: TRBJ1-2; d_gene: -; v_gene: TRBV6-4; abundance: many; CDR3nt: TGTGCCAGCAGTGAGAACGCAGGCCTTAACTATGGCTACACCTTC; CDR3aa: CASSENAGLNYGYTF
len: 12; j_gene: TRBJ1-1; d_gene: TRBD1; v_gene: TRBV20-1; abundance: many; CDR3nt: TGCAGTGCTAGCGACAGGGGGGCGTTGGGTTTCTTT; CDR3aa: CSASDRGALGFF
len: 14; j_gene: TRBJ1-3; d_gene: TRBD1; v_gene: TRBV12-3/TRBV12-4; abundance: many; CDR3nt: TGTGCCAGCAGGCCGGACAGGGCCGGAAACACCATATATTTT; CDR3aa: CASRPDRAGNTIYF
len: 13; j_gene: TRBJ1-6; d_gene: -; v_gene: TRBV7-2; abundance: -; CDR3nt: TGTGCCAGCAGCTTAGCGGCAGGGACTGTCCTCCACTTT; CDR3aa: CASSLAAGTVLHF
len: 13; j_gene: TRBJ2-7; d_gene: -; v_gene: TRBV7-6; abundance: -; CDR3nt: TGTGCCAGCAGCTTAGTCCCAGCCTACGAGCAGTACTTC; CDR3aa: CASSLVPAYEQYF
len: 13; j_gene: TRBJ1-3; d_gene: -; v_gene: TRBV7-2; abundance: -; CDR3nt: TGTGCCAGCCGGGTCCCGCCTGGAAACACCATATATTTT; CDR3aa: CASRVPPGNTIYF
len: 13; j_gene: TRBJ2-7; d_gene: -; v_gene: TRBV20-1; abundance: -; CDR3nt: TGCAGTGCTAGAGTAGGGGATCCGGCCGAGCAGTACTTC; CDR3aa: CSARVGDPAEQYF
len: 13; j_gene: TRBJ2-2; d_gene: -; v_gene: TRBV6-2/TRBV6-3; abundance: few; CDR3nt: TGTGCCAGCAGTTGGACTAACACCGGGGAGCTGTTTTTT; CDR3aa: CASSWTNTGELFF
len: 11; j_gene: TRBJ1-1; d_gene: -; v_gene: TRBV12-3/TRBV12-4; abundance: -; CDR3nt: TGTGCCAGCGGTCTGGACACTGAAGCTTTCTTT; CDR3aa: CASGLDTEAFF
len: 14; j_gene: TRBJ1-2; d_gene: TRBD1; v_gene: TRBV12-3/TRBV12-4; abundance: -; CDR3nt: TGTGCCAGCAGCCCAGGACAGGGCGAGTATGGCTACACCTTC; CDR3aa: CASSPGQGEYGYTF
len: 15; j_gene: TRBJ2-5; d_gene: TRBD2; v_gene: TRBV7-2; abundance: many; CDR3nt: TGTGCCAGCACCGCTAGCGGGGGAATAGGGGAGACCCAGTACTTC; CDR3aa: CASTASGGIGETQYF
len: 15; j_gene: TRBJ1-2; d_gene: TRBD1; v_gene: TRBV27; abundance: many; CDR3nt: TGTGCCAGCTCCTGGGCAGGGGGCGGTAGCTATGGCTACACCTTC; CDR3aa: CASSWAGGGSYGYTF
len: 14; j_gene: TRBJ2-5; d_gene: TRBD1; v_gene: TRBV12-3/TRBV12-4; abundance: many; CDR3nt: TGTGCCAGCAGTTTACACAGGGGACAAGAGACCCAGTACTTC; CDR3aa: CASSLHRGQETQYF
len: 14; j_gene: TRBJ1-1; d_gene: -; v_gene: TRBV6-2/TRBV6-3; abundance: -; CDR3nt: TGTGCCAGCAGTTTGGTTACAGGGAACACTGAAGCTTTCTTT; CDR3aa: CASSLVTGNTEAFF
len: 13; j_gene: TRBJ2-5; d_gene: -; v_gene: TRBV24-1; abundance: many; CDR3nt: TGTGCCACCAGTCAAACAGCACAAGAGACCCAGTACTTC; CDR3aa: CATSQTAQETQYF
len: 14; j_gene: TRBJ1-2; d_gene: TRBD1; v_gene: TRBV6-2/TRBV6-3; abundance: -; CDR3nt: TGTGCCAGCAGCCGGACAGGGGATGGCTATGGCTACACCTTC; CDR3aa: CASSRTGDGYGYTF
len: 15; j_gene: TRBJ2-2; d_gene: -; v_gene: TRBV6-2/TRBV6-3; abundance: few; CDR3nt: TGTGCCAGCAGTTACCGGACTGACAACACCGGGGAGCTGTTTTTT; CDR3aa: CASSYRTDNTGELFF
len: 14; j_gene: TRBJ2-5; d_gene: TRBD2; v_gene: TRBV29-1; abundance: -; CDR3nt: TGCAGCGCTGCCTTCCTAGCGGGGCAAGAGACCCAGTACTTC; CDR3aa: CSAAFLAGQETQYF
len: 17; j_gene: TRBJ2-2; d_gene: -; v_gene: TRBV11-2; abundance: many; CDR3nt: TGTGCCAGCACCACCCAAAGTTACAGACCCAACACCGGGGAGCTGTTTTTT; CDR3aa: CASTTQSYRPNTGELFF
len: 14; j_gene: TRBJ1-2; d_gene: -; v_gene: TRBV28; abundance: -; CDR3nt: TGTGCCAGCGGGGACGAAGGGGTATGGTATGGCTACACCTTC; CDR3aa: CASGDEGVWYGYTF
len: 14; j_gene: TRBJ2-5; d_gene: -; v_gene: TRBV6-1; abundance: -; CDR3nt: TGTGCCAGCAGGATGAGGACATTAATGGAGACCCAGTACTTC; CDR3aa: CASRMRTLMETQYF
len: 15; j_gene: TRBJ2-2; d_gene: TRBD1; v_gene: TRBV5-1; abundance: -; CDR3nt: TGCGCCAGCAGGGGGACAGACCCGAGCACCGGGGAGCTGTTTTTT; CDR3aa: CASRGTDPSTGELFF
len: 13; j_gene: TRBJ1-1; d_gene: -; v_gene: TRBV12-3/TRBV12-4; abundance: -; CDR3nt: TGTGCCAGCAGTGGGGGGCGGTACACTGAAGCTTTCTTT; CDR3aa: CASSGGRYTEAFF
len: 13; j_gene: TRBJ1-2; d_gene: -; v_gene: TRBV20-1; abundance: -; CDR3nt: TGCAGTGCTAGTCCCGACAGGAGCTATGGCTACACCTTC; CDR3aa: CSASPDRSYGYTF
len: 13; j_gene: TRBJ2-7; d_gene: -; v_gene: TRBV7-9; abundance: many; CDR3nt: TGTGCCAGCAGCTTAGGGAACGGTGACGAGCAGTACTTC; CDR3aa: CASSLGNGDEQYF
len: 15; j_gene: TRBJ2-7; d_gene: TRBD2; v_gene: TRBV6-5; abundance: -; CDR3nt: TGTGCCAGCAGTTATCTGACTAGCGGGAATTACGAGCAGTACTTC; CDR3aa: CASSYLTSGNYEQYF
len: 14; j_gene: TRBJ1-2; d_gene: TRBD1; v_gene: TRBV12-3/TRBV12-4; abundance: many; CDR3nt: TGTGCCAGCAGTTTACGACAGGGGGCTTTTGGCTACACCTTC; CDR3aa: CASSLRQGAFGYTF
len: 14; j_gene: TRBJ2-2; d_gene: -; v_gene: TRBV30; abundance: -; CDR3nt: TGTGCCTGGAGTGCTCGGACAGTCGCCGGGGAGCTGTTTTTT; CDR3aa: CAWSARTVAGELFF
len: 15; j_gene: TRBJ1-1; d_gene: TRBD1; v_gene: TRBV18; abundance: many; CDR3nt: TGTGCCAGCTCACCGGGGACAGGGGCTGGTACTGAAGCTTTCTTT; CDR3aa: CASSPGTGAGTEAFF
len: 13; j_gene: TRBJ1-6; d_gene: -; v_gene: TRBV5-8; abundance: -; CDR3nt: TGTGCCAGCAGCTTCGCGGGCAGAGCACCCCTCCACTTT; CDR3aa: CASSFAGRAPLHF
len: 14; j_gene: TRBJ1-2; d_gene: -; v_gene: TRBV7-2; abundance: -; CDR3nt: TGTGCCAGCAGCTTAGCGCTCCTCTCCTATGGCTACACCTTC; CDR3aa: CASSLALLSYGYTF
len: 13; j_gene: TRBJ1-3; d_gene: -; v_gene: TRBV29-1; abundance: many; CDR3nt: TGCAGCGCCATGGGGGGGACTGGAAACACCATATATTTT; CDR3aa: CSAMGGTGNTIYF
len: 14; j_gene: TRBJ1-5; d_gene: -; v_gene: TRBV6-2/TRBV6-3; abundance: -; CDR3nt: TGTGCCAGCAGGCCCTACAGGGACGATCAGCCCCAGCATTTT; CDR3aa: CASRPYRDDQPQHF
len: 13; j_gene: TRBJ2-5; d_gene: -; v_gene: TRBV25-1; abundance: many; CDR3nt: TGTGCCAGCCAACGGGGGAGCCAAGAGACCCAGTACTTC; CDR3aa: CASQRGSQETQYF
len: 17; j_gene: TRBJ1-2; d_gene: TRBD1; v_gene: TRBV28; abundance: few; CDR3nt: TGTGCCAGCAGGTCGATGGGACAGGGTTCTCTGAACTATGGCTACACCTTC; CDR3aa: CASRSMGQGSLNYGYTF
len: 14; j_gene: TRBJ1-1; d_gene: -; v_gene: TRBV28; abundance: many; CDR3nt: TGTGCCAGCAGGAAGACAGGACGGGACACTGAAGCTTTCTTT; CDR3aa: CASRKTGRDTEAFF
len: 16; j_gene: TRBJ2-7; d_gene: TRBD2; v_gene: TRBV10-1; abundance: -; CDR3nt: TGCGCCAGCAGTGCTAGCGGGAGGGCCCCTCGGCACGAGCAGTACTTC; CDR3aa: CASSASGRAPRHEQYF
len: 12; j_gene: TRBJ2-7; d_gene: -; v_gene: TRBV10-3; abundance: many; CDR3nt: TGTGCCATCAAGGGGGGTAGCGGAGGCCAGTACTTC; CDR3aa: CAIKGGSGGQYF
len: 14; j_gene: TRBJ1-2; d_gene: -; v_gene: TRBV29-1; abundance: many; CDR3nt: TGCAGCGTTGAGTCAACAGGATCTAACTATGGCTACACCTTC; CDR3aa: CSVESTGSNYGYTF
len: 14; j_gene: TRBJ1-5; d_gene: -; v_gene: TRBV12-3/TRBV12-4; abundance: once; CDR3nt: TGTGCCAGCAGCATGGGCAGGCTTTATCAGCCCCAGCATTTT; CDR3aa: CASSMGRLYQPQHF
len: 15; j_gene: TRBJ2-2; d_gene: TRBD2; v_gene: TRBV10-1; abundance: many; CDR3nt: TGCGCCAGCACGACTAGCGGGAGGTACACCGGGGAGCTGTTTTTT; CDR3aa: CASTTSGRYTGELFF
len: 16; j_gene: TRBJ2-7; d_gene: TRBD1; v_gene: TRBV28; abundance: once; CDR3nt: TGTGCCAGCAGTTTATCTCGGCGGCAGGGGGCCTACGAGCAGTACTTC; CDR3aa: CASSLSRRQGAYEQYF